Listed here are 5 T cell receptor beta chains from one sample, sequenced in a study of blood T cell repertoires in COVID-19. Generated by immunoSEQ multiplex PCR, the TCRdb table keeps only in-frame clones and is missing some. The sample holds about 14,000 clones, around 82% seen once. The sample was peripheral blood. The receptors derive from a human donor in a cohort sampled during active COVID-19.

The V call is TRBV11-3, the J call TRBJ1-1; 9 bases align to TRBD1. CDR3 length equals 14 residues. V lost 4 bases, J lost 10 bases, and 10 bases stayed unmatched. The germline V gene encodes CDR1 SGHNT and CDR2 YENEEA. The CDR3 here is CASSSITGTGRAFF. The CDR3 bases are TGTGCCAGCAGCTCAATCACCGGGACAGGGAGAGCTTTCTTT.

CDR3 sequence reads: CSVEIAYGYTF. The CDR3 DNA is TGCAGCGTTGAAATCGCGTATGGCTACACCTTC. The genes are TRBV29-1 and TRBJ1-2; D not resolved. CDR1 is SQVTM and CDR2 is ANQGSEA in the germline V gene. The V end was cut by 2 bases, the J end by 5 bases, with 6 bases between. The CDR3 covers 11 residues.

The J gene is TRBJ1-1, the V gene TRBV9; D gene uncertain. Germline V gene sequence: CDR1 SGDLS, CDR2 YYNGEE. This CDR3 comprises 14 residues. V was shortened by 3 bases and J by 4 bases, with 13 bases between the two germline ends. The CDR3 DNA is TGTGCCAGCAGCGCCCGTTACAGTATCACTGAAGCTTTCTTT. It is translated as CASSARYSITEAFF. The variable domain in full, with the rest retrieved from reference TRBV9 and TRBJ1-1, is DSGVTQTPKHLITATGQRVTLRCSPRSGDLSVYWYQQSLDQGLQFLIQYYNGEERAKGNILERFSAQQFPDLHSELNLSSLELGDSALYFCASSARYSITEAFFGQGTRLTVV.

V usage is TRBV11-3 and J usage is TRBJ2-7; TRBD1 matches at 8 bases. Germline values: CDR1 SGHNT, CDR2 YENEEA. CDR3 length equals 16 residues. The V and J ends lost 0 bases and 2 bases, in that order; junction bases with no gene match: 6. CDR3 in amino acids: CASSLDFGTGPYEQYF. As DNA, the CDR3 is TGTGCCAGCAGCTTAGATTTCGGGACAGGACCCTACGAGCAGTACTTC.

The CDR3 spells CASSPLGQGETQYF. For the CDR3, the DNA is TGTGCCAGCAGCCCTCTCGGACAGGGGGAGACCCAGTACTTC. The chain is built from TRBV11-3 and TRBJ2-5; the match to TRBD1 covers 9 bases. Germline CDR1 reads SGHNT; CDR2 reads YENEEA. With V trimmed by 5 bases and J by 5 bases, 6 bases remained unmatched. This CDR3 region has 14 residues.